Presented here are 21 T cell receptor beta chains from one specimen sequenced in a study of regulatory T cells in long-lasting Graves disease. The TCR beta library used iRepertoire HTBI primers with Arm-PCR amplification of CDR3. TCRdb reanalysed the multiplex PCR reads using MiXCR and keeps one entry per CDR3 protein. In the table there are just over 600,000 distinct CDR3 sequences, roughly 15% of which are singletons. Stated time point: newly diagnosed GD, antithyroid drugs for less than 3 months. Extracted RNA from PBMCs served as the source of the TCR library. These data were likewise used in another study, on T cells in Graves' hyperthyroidism and ophthalmopathy.

The sample here was peripheral blood mononuclear cells (PBMCs), taken at new diagnosis, from a patient treated with antithyroid drugs. The receptors originated from a woman in her twenties or thirties with Graves disease.

This clonotype has only a few counts. The chain is built from TRBV11-2 and TRBJ2-7; the match to TRBD2 covers 8 bases. The germline V gene encodes CDR1 SGHAT and CDR2 FQNNGV. The J segment lost 0 bases and the V segment lost 8 bases, leaving 9 bases of the junction unmatched. This CDR3 contains 15 residues. This chain's CDR3 is CASGLGSGISYEQYF. The CDR3 bases are TGTGCCAGCGGTCTGGGTAGCGGGATCTCCTACGAGCAGTACTTC. Combining the CDR3 with reference TRBV11-2 and TRBJ2-7 gives the whole variable domain EAGVAQSPRYKIIEKRQSVAFWCNPISGHATLYWYQQILGQGPKLLIQFQNNGVVDDSQLPKDRFSAERLKGVDSTLKIQPAKLEDSAVYLCASGLGSGISYEQYFGPGTRLTVT.

At least ten counts were recorded for this clonotype. The gene calls are TRBV27 and TRBJ2-2; no definite D call. This CDR3 is built from 14 residues. V dropped 7 bases and J dropped 1 base, with 10 bases sitting between them. Per the germline V gene, CDR1 is MNHEY and CDR2 is SMNVEV (reference sequence). CDR3 DNA sequence: TGTGCCAGCACAGTTTTGTTGAACACCGGGGAGCTGTTTTTT. It encodes CASTVLLNTGELFF.

This clonotype has only a few counts. The chain recombines TRBV5-1 with TRBJ2-3; D is uncertain. The CDR3 loop spans 16 amino acids. The germline V and J ends were trimmed by 0 bases and 0 bases, with 11 bases remaining between them. The germline CDR1 and CDR2 sequences are SGHRS and YFSETQ. The CDR3 DNA reads as TGCGCCAGCAGCTTGGACACCTACTATAGCACAGATACGCAGTATTTT. It encodes CASSLDTYYSTDTQYF.

This clonotype was picked up many times. The V and J genes are TRBV12-3 or TRBV12-4 and TRBJ1-5, with unresolved D. V was pared by 1 base and J by 0 bases, with 4 bases between. This CDR3 spans 14 amino acids. CDR3 residues: CASSLGVSNQPQHF. The DNA for the CDR3 is TGTGCCAGCAGTTTAGGCGTTAGCAATCAGCCCCAGCATTTT.

The table lists this clonotype with a few counts. The chain combines TRBV30 with TRBJ2-1; no firm D call. Between the trimmed V and J ends, which lost 3 bases and 3 bases, there was a span of 15 bases. Germline CDR1 GTSNPN, CDR2 SVGIG (reference sequence). This CDR3 has 15 residues. CDR3 loop: CAWSPPPRNYNEQFF. As DNA, the CDR3 is TGTGCCTGGAGCCCCCCCCCGCGGAACTACAATGAGCAGTTCTTC.

This clonotype came up many times. The genes are TRBV7-9 and TRBJ1-1; D is unresolved. Trimming took off 5 bases at V and 8 bases at J, with 18 bases between the two ends. This CDR3 region has 14 residues. Germline V CDR1 and CDR2: SEHNR, FQNEAQ (reference sequence). This CDR3 is CASSHPDPSAEAFF. As DNA, the CDR3 is TGTGCCAGCAGCCATCCCGACCCCTCGGCGGAAGCTTTCTTT.

This clonotype was seen more than once but under ten times. This may come from a read error, since a much larger clone is one base off. This chain joins TRBV7-2 and TRBJ1-1, with D uncertain. CDR3 size: 13 residues. V dropped 5 bases and J dropped 0 bases, with 7 bases sitting between them. Germline CDR1 SGHTA, CDR2 FQGNSA. CDR3 coding DNA: TGTGCCAGCAGCCAGAACATGAACACTGAAGCTTTCTTT. Its translation is CASSQNMNTEAFF.

The sample holds many counts of this clonotype. CDR3 DNA: TGTGCCAGCAGCTCAGGGACAGGCGGGAACTATGGCTACACCTTC. It yields the protein CASSSGTGGNYGYTF. The rearrangement uses TRBV7-3 and TRBJ1-2, with TRBD1 matching 8 bases. V was pared by 4 bases and J by 2 bases, with 6 bases of the junction left unmatched. The CDR3 runs 15 residues. CDR1 is SGHTA, CDR2 FQGTGA, per germline.

Many counts were recorded for this clonotype. The chain combines TRBV6-1 with TRBJ2-7; TRBD2 matches 9 bases. Germline CDR1 MNHNS, CDR2 SASEGT. The CDR3 runs 16 residues. With V trimmed by 6 bases and J by 4 bases, 13 bases remained unmatched. The CDR3 reads CASRIVPGLADYEQYF. CDR3 DNA: TGTGCCAGCAGAATCGTACCGGGACTAGCAGATTACGAGCAGTACTTC.

This rearrangement joins TRBV19 to TRBJ1-1; unclear D gene. The CDR3 is 12 residues long. Germline lookup yields CDR1 LNHDA and CDR2 SQIVND (reference sequence). Deletions cut 2 bases from V and 2 bases from J, with 3 bases between. The CDR3 loop is CASSISNTEAFF. The DNA for the CDR3 is TGTGCCAGTAGTATATCAAACACTGAAGCTTTCTTT.

This clonotype appeared many times. The chain employs TRBV7-8 and TRBJ2-1; maybe TRBD2 (7 bases). Germline V gene data show CDR1 as SGHVS and CDR2 as FQNEAQ. This CDR3 is built from 15 residues. The ends were cut back, 7 bases at V and 1 base at J, with 14 bases in the middle. CDR3 DNA sequence: TGTGCCAGCATCATAGGGGGGGCTTCCTACAATGAGCAGTTCTTC. It is translated as CASIIGGASYNEQFF.

The chain is built from TRBV18 and TRBJ1-5, with 8 bases lining up with TRBD1. The CDR3 totals 13 residues. V lost 7 bases, J lost 3 bases, and 2 bases stayed unmatched. Germline loops: CDR1 KGHSH, CDR2 LQKENI. This CDR3 is CASCQGANQPQHF. The CDR3 nucleotides are TGTGCCAGCTGCCAGGGGGCCAATCAGCCCCAGCATTTT.

The CDR3 here is CASVTGQGGANEKLFF. CDR3 nucleotide sequence: TGTGCCAGCGTCACAGGGCAGGGGGGGGCTAATGAAAAACTGTTTTTT. This rearrangement joins TRBV28 to TRBJ1-4; 7 bases match TRBD1. The CDR3 spans 16 residues. The V gene's germline CDR1 is MDHEN and CDR2 SYDVKM. V was clipped by 8 bases and J by 3 bases; unmatched bases: 12. Full variable domain (rest looked up from reference TRBV28 and TRBJ1-4): DVKVTQSSRYLVKRTGEKVFLECVQDMDHENMFWYRQDPGLGLRLIYFSYDVKMKEKGDIPEGYSVSREKKERFSLILESASTNQTSMYLCASVTGQGGANEKLFFGSGTQLSVL.

This clonotype was recorded at least ten times. The chain recombines TRBV28 with TRBJ1-2, with D maybe TRBD1 (5 bases). V lost 4 bases, J lost 4 bases, and 19 bases lay in between. Per germline, CDR1 MDHEN and CDR2 SYDVKM. This CDR3 spans 16 amino acids. The DNA of the CDR3 is TGTGCCAGCAGTTCGCCGCGGGACGTGTCGGGCTATGGCTACACCTTC. It yields the protein CASSSPRDVSGYGYTF.

This clonotype was seen more than once but under ten times. V usage is TRBV18 and J usage is TRBJ2-6; no clear D gene. V gave up 8 bases and J gave up 0 bases, with 8 bases separating them. CDR3 size: 14 residues. Germline V gene data show CDR1 as KGHSH and CDR2 as LQKENI. The CDR3 here is CASPPSSGANVLTF. As DNA, the CDR3 is TGTGCCAGCCCTCCGAGCTCTGGGGCCAACGTCCTGACTTTC.

This chain uses TRBV7-2 with TRBJ2-1; D is uncertain. Germline V gives CDR1 SGHTA, CDR2 FQGNSA. This CDR3 spans 13 amino acids. The ends were cut back, 0 bases at V and 10 bases at J, with 10 bases in the middle. The CDR3 DNA reads as TGTGCCAGCAGCTTAGCGTGGAGTAGCGAGCAGTTCTTC. It translates to CASSLAWSSEQFF.

The rearrangement joins TRBV20-1 to TRBJ1-2; 8 bases line up with TRBD1. Germline V gene sequence: CDR1 DFQATT, CDR2 SNEGSKA (reference sequence). CDR3 length equals 15 residues. The CDR3 region is CTTDVQGAENYGYTF. Here the CDR3 DNA reads TGCACTACCGACGTCCAGGGGGCGGAGAACTATGGCTACACCTTC.

This clonotype showed up many times. This chain joins TRBV7-2 and TRBJ2-2, with a tentative D call TRBD2 (5 bases). The CDR3 spans 17 residues. Trimming cost V 1 base and J 0 bases, with 12 bases left between them. From germline, CDR1 is SGHTA and CDR2 FQGNSA. The CDR3 DNA is TGTGCCAGCAGCTTAGTGGGTCGGGGATCGAACACCGGGGAGCTGTTTTTT. Translating gives CASSLVGRGSNTGELFF.

This clonotype was seen at least ten times. The chain joins TRBV7-2 to TRBJ2-1; D ambiguous. The germline gives CDR1 SGHTA, CDR2 FQGNSA. Trimming cost V 7 bases and J 0 bases, with 13 bases left between them. The CDR3 covers 15 residues. DNA for the CDR3: TGTGCCAGCAACCCGGGCGTAAGCTCCTACAATGAGCAGTTCTTC. This gives the protein CASNPGVSSYNEQFF. The full variable domain, in which reference TRBV7-2 and TRBJ2-1 provide the parts outside the CDR3, is GAGVSQSPSNKVTEKGKDVELRCDPISGHTALYWYRQSLGQGLEFLIYFQGNSAPDKSGLPSDRFSAERTGGSVSTLTIQRTQQEDSAVYLCASNPGVSSYNEQFFGPGTRLTVL.

Many counts were recorded for this clonotype. This chain uses TRBV6-1 with TRBJ2-7; no clear D gene. This CDR3 spans 12 amino acids. Germline values: CDR1 MNHNS, CDR2 SASEGT. Trimming took 1 base from V and 6 from J, leaving 7 bases between them. The DNA of the CDR3 is TGTGCCAGCAGTGAAGGAGTTCTCGAGCAGTACTTC. It yields the protein CASSEGVLEQYF.

This clonotype was found many times. The chain recombines TRBV6-1 with TRBJ1-1; D possibly corresponds to TRBD1 (5 bases). The CDR3 spans 14 residues. Trimming cost V 6 bases and J 1 base, with 12 bases left between them. Germline assignment: CDR1 MNHNS and CDR2 SASEGT. CDR3 sequence: CASSRNRKNTEAFF. DNA of the CDR3: TGTGCCAGCAGCAGGAACAGGAAGAACACTGAAGCTTTCTTT.